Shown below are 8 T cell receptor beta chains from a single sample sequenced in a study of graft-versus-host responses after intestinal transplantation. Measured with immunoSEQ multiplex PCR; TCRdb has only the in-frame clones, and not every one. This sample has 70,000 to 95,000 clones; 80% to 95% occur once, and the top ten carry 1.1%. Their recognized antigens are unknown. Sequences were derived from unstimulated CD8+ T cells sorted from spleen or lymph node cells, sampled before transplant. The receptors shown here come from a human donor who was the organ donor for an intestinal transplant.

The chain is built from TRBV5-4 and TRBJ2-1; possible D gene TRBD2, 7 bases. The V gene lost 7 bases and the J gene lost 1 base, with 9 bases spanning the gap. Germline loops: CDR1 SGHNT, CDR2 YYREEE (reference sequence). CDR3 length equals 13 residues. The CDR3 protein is CASGGASYNEQFF. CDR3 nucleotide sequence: TGTGCCAGCGGGGGGGCGTCCTACAATGAGCAGTTCTTC.

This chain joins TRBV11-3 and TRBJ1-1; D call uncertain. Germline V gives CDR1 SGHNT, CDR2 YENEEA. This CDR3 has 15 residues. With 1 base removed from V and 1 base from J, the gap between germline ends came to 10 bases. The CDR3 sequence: CASSLGRTGNTEAFF. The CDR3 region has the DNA TGTGCCAGCAGCTTAGGTCGGACTGGGAACACTGAAGCTTTCTTT.

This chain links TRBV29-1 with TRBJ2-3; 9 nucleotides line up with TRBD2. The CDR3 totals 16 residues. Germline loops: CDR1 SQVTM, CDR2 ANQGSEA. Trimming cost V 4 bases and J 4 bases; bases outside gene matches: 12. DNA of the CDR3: TGCAGCGTTGGGGCCCGGCGGGAGGGGTGGGCAGATACGCAGTATTTT. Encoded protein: CSVGARREGWADTQYF.

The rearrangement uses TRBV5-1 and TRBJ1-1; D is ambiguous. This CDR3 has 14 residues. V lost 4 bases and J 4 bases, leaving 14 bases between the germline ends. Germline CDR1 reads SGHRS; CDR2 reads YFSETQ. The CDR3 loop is CASSEQGSGTEAFF. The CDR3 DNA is TGCGCCAGCAGCGAACAAGGGAGTGGCACTGAAGCTTTCTTT. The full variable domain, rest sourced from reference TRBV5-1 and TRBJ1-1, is KAGVTQTPRYLIKTRGQQVTLSCSPISGHRSVSWYQQTPGQGLQFLFEYFSETQRNKGNFPGRFSGRQFSNSRSEMNVSTLELGDSALYLCASSEQGSGTEAFFGQGTRLTVV.

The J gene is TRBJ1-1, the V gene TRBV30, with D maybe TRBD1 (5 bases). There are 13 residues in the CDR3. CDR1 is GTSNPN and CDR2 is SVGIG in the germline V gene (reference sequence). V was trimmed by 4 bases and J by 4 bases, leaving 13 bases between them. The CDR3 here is CAWTLGGGTEAFF. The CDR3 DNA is TGTGCCTGGACCCTCGGGGGGGGCACTGAAGCTTTCTTT.

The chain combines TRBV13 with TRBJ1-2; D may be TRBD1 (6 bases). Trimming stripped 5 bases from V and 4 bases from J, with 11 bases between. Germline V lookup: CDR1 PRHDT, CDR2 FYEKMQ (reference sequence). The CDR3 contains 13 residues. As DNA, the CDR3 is TGTGCCAGCAGCCACACAGGGACCTATGGCTACACCTTC. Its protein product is CASSHTGTYGYTF.

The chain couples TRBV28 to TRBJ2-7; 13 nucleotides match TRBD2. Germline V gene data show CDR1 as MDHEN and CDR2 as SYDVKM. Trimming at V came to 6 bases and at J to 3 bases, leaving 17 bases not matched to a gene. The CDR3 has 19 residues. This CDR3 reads CASSPRLGLAGLKHYEQYF. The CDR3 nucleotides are TGTGCCAGCAGCCCAAGACTGGGACTAGCGGGGCTCAAGCACTACGAGCAGTACTTC.

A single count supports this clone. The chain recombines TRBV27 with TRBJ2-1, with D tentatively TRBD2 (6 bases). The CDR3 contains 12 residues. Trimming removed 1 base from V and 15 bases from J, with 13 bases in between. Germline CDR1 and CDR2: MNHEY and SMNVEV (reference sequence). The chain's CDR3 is CASSLWGRPSFF. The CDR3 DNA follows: TGTGCCAGCAGTTTATGGGGGAGGCCTTCGTTCTTC.